This note documents a single T cell receptor beta chain sequence. The table lists this clone with a few counts. Its binding antigen is unknown. Per-nucleotide qualities are absent, and no much larger clonotype sits a single base away. What the time point label conveys for this sample: pretreatment tumor sample. A total of under 35 patients with locally advanced or metastatic urothelial carcinoma, treated at Memorial Sloan Kettering on a trial protocol, made up the cohort. Every piece of tumor tissue used for sequencing was obtained prior to atezolizumab dosing. The Qiagen DNeasy Blood extraction kit was used to purify genomic DNA from total PBMCs and tumor samples. Trimming takes 11 bases off V and 8 bases off J; junction bases not matched to a gene: 11. The CDR3 runs 13 amino acids, cysteine and phenylalanine included. Only the CDR3 region is kept as DNA, spanning 39 bases read in frame from base 1. CDR1 and CDR2 are read off the germline V gene as ENHRY and SYGVKD.

This record comes from a study of PD-L1 blockade in urothelial cancer (dated by TCRdb to between 2016 and 2019). Broadly, across the study: All patients started therapy in about 2014 and received atezolizumab 1,200 mg intravenously every 3 weeks. Five patients were excluded from tumor TCR analyses because tumors from two patients failed quality control and tumor was unavailable for three patients. Tumor samples gave a median of roughly 1,400 T cells and approximately 1,000 unique TCRs, with a median clonality of approximately 0.09 and T cell proportion of roughly 0.1. An ECOG performance status of 0 or 1 was recorded for the patients, and 0 to 3 prior chemotherapy regimens had been received by the patients. About 85% of the roughly 29 patients were identified as males with urothelial cancer of bladder origin, and a prior smoking history was reported by 18 of 29 patients. The study, an exploratory multi-omic analysis, examined somatic, immune and clinical correlates of response to PD-L1 blockade with atezolizumab in urothelial cancer. Pretreatment tumor samples, along with matched peripheral blood collected serially before and after atezolizumab treatment, underwent TCR sequencing. In the same patients, whole exome sequencing and RNA sequencing of pretreatment tumors were performed in addition to TCR sequencing. Durable clinical benefit was achieved by nine patients and was not achieved by 20 patients. Durable clinical benefit was defined as a progression-free survival longer than 6 months, and TCR features were additionally tested against progression-free survival and overall survival. Around 30 patients had pretreatment blood TCR-seq, about 25 had at least one posttreatment blood collection, and about 25 had tumor TCR-seq. Broad study findings and their caveats: Because the sample size was small (n of about 30) and many of the analyses were exploratory, the results are meant to be hypothesis-generating. Tumor samples were FFPE, not collected immediately before treatment, and only one sample per patient was used, possibly missing heterogeneity. A higher proportion of tumor-infiltrating T lymphocytes was found in patients with durable benefit (n of about 24, Mann-Whitney p = 0.047). Among patients with durable benefit, tumor-associated TCR clones showed greater expansion in peripheral blood 3 weeks after treatment started (n ≈ 20, p = 0.022).

Synthetic TCR analog templates were spiked into each PCR to estimate absolute template abundance from read counts. In FFPE tumors, housekeeping genes were amplified and quantified as a way to estimate usable DNA and compute T cell fraction. TCRbeta CDR3 regions were amplified from genomic DNA with bias-controlled V and J gene primers using the immunoSEQ assay. Rearranged TCRbeta segments were sequenced at approximately 20X coverage. Per the original workflow: Clustering was used to correct sequencing errors, and CDR3s were annotated against IMGT so that V, D and J genes could be assigned. Only productive TCRbeta rearrangements were used in downstream analyses, excluding out-of-frame or stop-codon sequences. Clonality was computed as one minus Shannon entropy normalized by the log of the number of unique productive sequences. Fisher's exact test with Benjamini-Hochberg correction, using a cutoff of adjusted p below 0.01, was how clones that differed between time points or between blood and tumor were identified. TCRdb took this table from immuneACCESS and kept in-frame rearrangements with V and J called. Such tables lack part of the clones; where checked against another copy, unresolved V genes explain under half of the gap, and the rest is unexplained. V and J calls and clone size are those listed in that table; D and trimming were worked out from the DNA. The sample table shows 35,000 or so clones, and more than 35% are seen once. Of the sample, approximately 9% is held by the ten largest clones.

This clonotype was obtained from a man between 60 and 75 years old with urothelial cancer. The specimen comprised tumor tissue, sampled before atezolizumab (anti-PD-L1) treatment. The chain couples TRBV10-3 to TRBJ2-1, with 8 middle bases fitting TRBD1. The nucleotide sequence is TGTGCCGTCCGGGACAGGAGAGGCGATGAGCAGTTCTTC. The encoded protein is CAVRDRRGDEQFF.